Shown below are 25 T cell receptor beta chains from a single sample sequenced in a study of tissue T cells after allogeneic stem cell transplantation (dated by TCRdb to between 2021 and 2022). The library was generated by the immunoSEQ multiplex PCR assay. TCRdb took this table from immuneACCESS and kept in-frame rearrangements with V and J called. Such tables lack part of the clones; where checked against another copy, unresolved V genes explain under half of the gap, and the rest is unexplained. Here the sample has under 6,000 clones; 40% to 60% occur a single time. Less than 5.5% of the sample is held by the ten biggest clonotypes. Explained via the paper, the time point label denotes: mouse harvest day 7 after allogeneic transplant. Each mouse graft consisted of 10^7 T-cell-depleted bone marrow cells plus 10^6 splenic CD5+ T cells and was given by tail vein injection. Sequences were obtained from gut tissue. The receptors derive from a female BALB/c mouse given C57BL/6 T cells with graft-versus-host disease after an allogeneic hematopoietic cell transplant.

Concerning this clone itself: Gene names are the mouse ones. The read stops 1 residue short of the end of the CDR3; the missing end is completed from the germline J gene. V and J are TRBV2 and TRBJ2-5; D gene uncertain. V was pared by 0 bases and J by 5 bases, with 6 bases between. CDR3 length: 13 amino acids. Germline lookup yields CDR1 LGHNA and CDR2 YSYQKL. The CDR3 region is CASSQDPGDTQYF. Partial CDR3 DNA: TGTGCCAGCAGCCAAGATCCCGGAGACACCCAGTAC.

About this clone itself: All gene names here are mouse names. The CDR3 end is not reached by the read, which stops 1 residue before it; the germline J gene fills it in. The V call is TRBV19, the J call TRBJ2-7; 13 bases are a match to TRBD2. The CDR3 has 13 amino acids. Trimming at V came to 7 bases and at J to 4 bases, leaving 2 bases not matched to a gene. Germline-derived CDR1 and CDR2 are FNHDT and SITEND (reference sequence). This CDR3 is CASPGLGGYEQYF. The CDR3 DNA, read in part, is TGTGCCAGCCCGGGACTGGGGGGGTATGAACAGTAC.

In regard to this clone: The gene names here belong to mouse. The CDR3 end lies 1 residue beyond the end of the read and is filled in from the germline J gene. The genes are TRBV29 and TRBJ1-2; D might be TRBD1 (6 bases). This CDR3 is 14 amino acids long. V dropped 3 bases and J dropped 4 bases, with 12 bases sitting between them. CDR1 MSHET and CDR2 SYDVDS come from the germline V gene. The CDR3 spells CASSLGGRGSDYTF. CDR3 DNA (partial): TGTGCTAGCAGTTTGGGGGGGCGCGGCTCCGACTACACC.

With regard to this clone: Mouse gene names apply. With the read ending 1 residue before the CDR3 end, the germline J gene is used to fill in that end. The V gene is TRBV26, the J gene TRBJ2-7, with 9 bases fitting TRBD2. J gave up 4 bases and V 2 bases, and 0 bases lay outside the gene matches. This CDR3 spans 13 amino acids. Germline CDR1 reads KGHPV; CDR2 reads FQNQEV (reference sequence). The sequenced CDR3 bases are TGTGCCAGCAGTCTGGACTGGGGGTATGAACAGTAC. Protein: CASSLDWGYEQY. The full CDR3 sequence reads CASSLDWGYEQYF.

In its sample, this clone ranks as medium-sized. Mouse gene names and germline throughout. The sequenced CDR3 bases are TGTGCCAGCAGCTTACGACAGGTCTATGAACAGTAC. Its protein is CASSLRQVYEQY. The whole CDR3 protein is CASSLRQVYEQYF. J is TRBJ2-7 and V is TRBV3, with D possibly TRBD1 on 6 matching bases. The read stops 1 residue short of the end of the CDR3; the missing end is completed from the germline J gene. The CDR3 has 13 amino acids. V was clipped by 2 bases and J by 3 bases, with 8 bases between them. Germline lookup yields CDR1 SNHLY and CDR2 FYNGKV (reference sequence).

For this clone: Mouse gene names and germline throughout. The read halts 1 residue ahead of the CDR3 end, with the missing end drawn from the germline J gene. V and J are TRBV23 and TRBJ2-7; the listed D gene, TRBD2, was not tested against the DNA. The length of the CDR3 is 14 residues. Germline V CDR1 and CDR2: KGHTA, FQNQQP. CDR3 amino acids: CSSGMGGSSYEQYF. The sequenced part of the CDR3 DNA is TGCTCCAGCGGAATGGGGGGTAGCTCCTATGAACAGTAC. The full variable domain, with the rest looked up from reference TRBV23 and TRBJ2-7, is DAAVTQKPRYLIKMKGQEAEMKCIPEKGHTAVFWYQQKQSKELKFLIYFQNQQPLDQIDMVKERFSAVCPSSSLCSLGIRTCEAEDSALYLCSSGMGGSSYEQYFGPGTRLTVL.

Note on this clone: The gene symbols are mouse symbols. Partial CDR3 DNA: TGTGCCAGCAGTTCCGGGACAGGGGGGCACACAGAAGTCTTC. Its protein is CASSSGTGGHTEVF. The whole CDR3 sequence reads CASSSGTGGHTEVFF. This chain links TRBV15 with TRBJ1-1; TRBD1 agrees at 11 bases. Read data end 1 residue before the CDR3 end; the end is taken from the germline J gene. CDR1 SGHND and CDR2 FRSKSL come from the germline V gene. V was pared by 4 bases and J by 3 bases, with 4 bases of the junction left unmatched. The CDR3 is 15 amino acids.

This clone was seen a few times. The germline and genes are mouse ones. The read halts 1 residue ahead of the CDR3 end, with the missing end drawn from the germline J gene. The V gene is TRBV13-3, the J gene TRBJ2-1; TRBD1 might be the D (5 bases). The CDR3 has 13 amino acids. Germline V gene sequence: CDR1 NNHDY, CDR2 SYVADS. Between the trimmed V and J ends, which lost 4 bases and 1 base, there was a span of 6 bases. The CDR3 DNA, read in part, is TGTGCCAGCAGTAACAGGAACTATGCTGAGCAGTTC. Protein product: CASSNRNYAEQF. The CDR3, in full, reads CASSNRNYAEQFF.

This clone was picked up one time. These gene names are mouse names. The CDR3 here is CAWSRGLQNTLYF. The covered CDR3 bases are TGTGCCTGGAGTAGGGGACTCCAAAACACCTTGTAC. This rearrangement joins TRBV31 to TRBJ2-4; D perhaps matches TRBD2 (6 bases). The read gets to within 1 residue of the CDR3 end, and the germline J gene fills in the rest. Germline loops: CDR1 GKSSPN, CDR2 SITVG. The germline V and J ends were trimmed by 2 bases and 3 bases, with 9 bases remaining between them. CDR3 length equals 13 residues.

As for this clone: Genes and germline come from the mouse. The sequenced CDR3 bases are TGTGCTAGCAGTTTGGGCAACCAAGACACCCAGTAC. It codes for CASSLGNQDTQY. The full CDR3 protein reads CASSLGNQDTQYF. The V call is TRBV29, the J call TRBJ2-5; D is undetermined. The read terminates 1 residue before the CDR3 end, so the remaining end is supplied by the germline J gene. The CDR3 spans 13 residues. Trimming pared 3 bases from V and 0 bases from J, leaving 4 bases between. Germline V gives CDR1 MSHET, CDR2 SYDVDS.

This clone was observed a handful of times. Genes and germline come from the mouse. The read terminates 1 residue before the CDR3 end, so the remaining end is supplied by the germline J gene. The V and J genes are TRBV3 and TRBJ2-1, with TRBD2 matching over 7 bases. This CDR3 region has 13 residues. Germline trimming cut 3 bases from V and 6 bases from J; bases unmatched to any gene: 2. Germline V CDR1 and CDR2: SNHLY, FYNGKV (reference sequence). CDR3: CASSLTGSAEQFF. The DNA read from the CDR3 is TGTGCCAGCAGCTTGACTGGGAGTGCTGAGCAGTTC.

With respect to this clone: Genes and germline are mouse. The read finishes 1 residue shy of the CDR3 end, and the germline J gene is used to complete it. The chain employs TRBV26 and TRBJ2-7; unclear D gene. Germline CDR1 and CDR2: KGHPV and FQNQEV (reference sequence). Trimming removed 0 bases at V and 4 bases at J, with 7 bases between. This CDR3 contains 13 residues. The CDR3 DNA, read in part, is TGTGCCAGCAGTCTGTCGTTTAATTATGAACAGTAC. Its protein product is CASSLSFNYEQY. The CDR3 as a whole reads CASSLSFNYEQYF.

This clone was detected once. Gene names are mouse gene names. The read falls 1 residue short of the CDR3 end, and the missing part is taken from the germline J gene. V is TRBV4 and J is TRBJ2-3, with D tentatively TRBD1 (7 bases). Looked up from germline, CDR1 is LGHDT and CDR2 is YNNKQL (reference sequence). This CDR3 has 15 residues. V was trimmed by 5 bases and J by 0 bases, leaving 12 bases between them. The CDR3 DNA, read in part, is TGTGCCAGCAGCCACTGGGACAGTAGTGCAGAAACGCTGTAT. Its translation is CASSHWDSSAETLY. The CDR3 reads in full as CASSHWDSSAETLYF.

As regards this clone: One end of the junction is discordant with germline, which a read error may explain. The gene names given are mouse names. The read terminates 1 residue before the CDR3 end, so the remaining end is supplied by the germline J gene. The J gene is TRBJ2-4, the V gene TRBV12-2; 8 bases are shared with TRBD2. Germline CDR1 SGHLS, CDR2 HYDKME. There are 16 residues in the CDR3. The DNA read from the CDR3 is TGTGCCAGCTCTCTCGACCTGGGGGGAGAACAAAACGCCTTGTAC. Translating it yields CASSLDLGGEQNALY. The full CDR3 reads CASSLDLGGEQNALYF.

The sample holds one count of this clone. Each gene name is a mouse one. The CDR3 is cut off 1 residue early in the read; its end comes from the germline J gene. The genes are TRBV5 and TRBJ2-5, with D tentatively TRBD2 (7 bases). There are 14 residues in the CDR3. Per germline, CDR1 LGHNA and CDR2 YNLKQL (reference sequence). The V gene lost 1 base and the J gene lost 5 bases, with 10 bases spanning the gap. The CDR3 bases that were read are TGTGCCAGCAGCCAAGGAGGGGGGGGAGACACCCAGTAC. This gives the protein CASSQGGGGDTQY. The CDR3 in full is CASSQGGGGDTQYF.

In its sample, this clone was seen a few times. Gene names denote mouse genes. The sequenced part of the CDR3 DNA is TGTGCCAGCAGCCTCAGGGGTAGCTCCTATGAACAGTAC. It encodes CASSLRGSSYEQY. Given in full, the CDR3 is CASSLRGSSYEQYF. The V call is TRBV3, the J call TRBJ2-7, with D possibly TRBD1 on 6 matching bases. The read ends 1 residue shy of where the CDR3 ends; the end is completed using the germline J gene. V gave up 5 bases and J gave up 0 bases, with 11 bases separating them. The CDR3 is made up of 14 amino acids. Germline CDR1 SNHLY, CDR2 FYNGKV (reference sequence).

Of note for this clone: Genes and germline come from the mouse. The CDR3 here is CASSLRLKDTQYF. The part of the CDR3 DNA that was read is TGTGCCAGCAGTCTCAGACTGAAGGACACCCAGTAC. The rearrangement uses TRBV26 and TRBJ2-5, with D possibly being TRBD2 (5 bases). Read coverage stops 1 residue before the CDR3 terminus; the germline J gene supplies the remainder. V gave up 3 bases and J gave up 6 bases, with 10 bases separating them. Germline V gene sequence: CDR1 KGHPV, CDR2 FQNQEV (reference sequence). CDR3 length equals 13 residues.

This clone has a single count. Germline and genes: mouse. The read terminates 1 residue ahead of where the CDR3 ends, so the germline J gene completes it. This rearrangement joins TRBV30 to TRBJ2-7; no reliable D call. Germline V gene data show CDR1 as SQVVS and CDR2 as ANEGSEA. The CDR3 has 14 amino acids. V lost 0 bases and J 0 bases, leaving 9 bases between the germline ends. The sequenced CDR3 bases are TGTAGTTCTAGAGAGCCCAGGAGCTCCTATGAACAGTAC. This encodes CSSREPRSSYEQY. The CDR3 reads in full as CSSREPRSSYEQYF.

Remarks on this clone: Gene names are mouse gene names. Read coverage stops 1 residue before the CDR3 terminus; the germline J gene supplies the remainder. This chain uses TRBV26 with TRBJ1-1; D is ambiguous. The CDR3 sequence is 14 residues long. CDR1 and CDR2 from the germline V gene are KGHPV and FQNQEV (reference sequence). The V end was cut by 4 bases, the J end by 0 bases, with 9 bases between. Partial CDR3 DNA: TGTGCCAGCAGTCAAGCGGGGACAAACACAGAAGTCTTC. Protein: CASSQAGTNTEVF. The CDR3 in its entirety is CASSQAGTNTEVFF.

Points on this clone: The genes and germline here are from mouse. Sequencing ends 1 residue short of the CDR3 end; the germline J gene provides the rest. V gene TRBV26 combines with J gene TRBJ1-2, with a possible D match to TRBD1 (5 bases). The V gene's germline CDR1 is KGHPV and CDR2 FQNQEV (reference sequence). The CDR3 length is 13 residues. V lost 2 bases and J 3 bases, leaving 7 bases between the germline ends. Here the CDR3 reads CASSLGGDSDYTF. The covered CDR3 bases are TGTGCCAGCAGTCTGGGGGGGGACTCCGACTACACC.

This clone was counted a few times. The genes are named according to mouse. With the read ending 1 residue before the CDR3 end, the germline J gene is used to fill in that end. The rearrangement links TRBV16 to TRBJ2-7; possible D gene TRBD2, 6 bases. V lost 2 bases and J 4 bases, leaving 12 bases between the germline ends. This CDR3 has 14 amino acids. The germline V gene has CDR1 SGHSA and CDR2 FRNQAP. CDR3 bases read: TGTGCAAGCAGCTTAAAGGGGCTGGGGTATGAACAGTAC. It translates to CASSLKGLGYEQY. The whole CDR3 is CASSLKGLGYEQYF.

In the case of this clone: Genes and germline are mouse. The CDR3 end lies 1 residue beyond the end of the read and is filled in from the germline J gene. J is TRBJ2-7 and V is TRBV19; D is ambiguous. Germline values: CDR1 FNHDT, CDR2 SITEND (reference sequence). V was shortened by 4 bases and J by 3 bases, with 5 bases between the two germline ends. This CDR3 has 11 amino acids. Partial CDR3 DNA: TGTGCCAGCAGTCCGGGCTATGAACAGTAC. Translating gives CASSPGYEQY. In full, the CDR3 is CASSPGYEQYF.

To note about this clone: Gene names and germline match the mouse. The read terminates 1 residue before the CDR3 end, so the remaining end is supplied by the germline J gene. The chain couples TRBV24 to TRBJ2-3; D uncertain. Germline values: CDR1 KGHTA, CDR2 FRNEEI. V was clipped by 6 bases and J by 0 bases, with 10 bases between them. The length of the CDR3 is 14 residues. Here the CDR3 reads CASSPPDSAETLYF. CDR3 DNA, as far as it was read: TGTGCCAGCAGCCCCCCGGACAGTGCAGAAACGCTGTAT.

This clone was counted only a few times. Mouse germline and gene names are used. Sequencing ends 1 residue short of the CDR3 end; the germline J gene provides the rest. The rearrangement uses TRBV23 and TRBJ1-5; TRBD1, the D gene given by the table, was not confirmed from the DNA. Germline lookup yields CDR1 KGHTA and CDR2 FQNQQP. This CDR3 is 15 amino acids long. The CDR3 sequence: CSSSQSGRGNQAPLF. The sequenced part of the CDR3 DNA is TGCTCCAGCAGTCAATCGGGGAGGGGCAACCAGGCTCCGCTT. Drawing the rest from reference TRBV23 and TRBJ1-5, the complete variable domain is DAAVTQKPRYLIKMKGQEAEMKCIPEKGHTAVFWYQQKQSKELKFLIYFQNQQPLDQIDMVKERFSAVCPSSSLCSLGIRTCEAEDSALYLCSSSQSGRGNQAPLFGEGTRLSVL.

This clone has more than one count but fewer than ten. Gene and germline names: mouse. With the read ending 1 residue before the CDR3 end, the germline J gene is used to fill in that end. The genes are TRBV29 and TRBJ1-4; maybe TRBD1 (6 bases). The CDR3 extends over 14 amino acids. The V gene lost 7 bases and the J gene lost 0 bases, with 9 bases spanning the gap. CDR1 MSHET and CDR2 SYDVDS come from the germline V gene. The CDR3 is CASTSGVSNERLFF. CDR3 DNA (partial): TGTGCTAGCACCTCAGGGGTTTCCAACGAAAGATTATTT.